One and the same sample provided the 28 T cell receptor beta chains below, sequenced in a study of Graves' ophthalmopathy and Graves' hyperthyroidism. TCR beta CDR3 regions were amplified from RNA transcripts. The first-round RT-PCR employed HTBI primers together with the Qiagen OneStep RT-PCR kit. A multiplex PCR was then performed as the second round. TCRdb re-called the multiplex PCR reads through MiXCR, storing one row per CDR3 protein. The top ten clones hold 35% to 55% of a sample with roughly 700,000 distinct CDR3 sequences, 35% to 50% of them seen once. The source material was peripheral blood. These receptors all come from an adult man with Graves' ophthalmopathy.

The chain joins TRBV19 to TRBJ1-5, with no clear D. CDR3 length: 16 residues. Trimming cost V 3 bases and J 7 bases, with 19 bases left between them. Germline CDR1 and CDR2: LNHDA and SQIVND (reference sequence). CDR3 sequence reads: CASSIYLREENQPQHF. CDR3 sequence (DNA): TGTGCCAGTAGTATTTATCTCCGAGAGGAAAACCAGCCCCAGCATTTT.

V and J are TRBV7-9 and TRBJ2-5; 7 nucleotides match TRBD1. The end of the DNA fits TRBJ2-7 better, so the J call may be wrong. The CDR3 loop spans 13 amino acids. Germline-derived CDR1 and CDR2 are SEHNR and FQNEAQ (reference sequence). CDR3 in DNA: TGTGCCAGCAGTCATCCAGGGGGTCACGAGCAGTACTTC. Its protein is CASSHPGGHEQYF.

As to this clonotype: A much larger clone lies a single base off, so this may be a read error. The genes are TRBV9 and TRBJ1-2, with a possible D match to TRBD1 (5 bases). The CDR3 has 14 residues. Germline V gene data show CDR1 as SGDLS and CDR2 as YYNGEE. The CDR3 coding sequence is TGTGCCAGCAGCGCAGCCGGGGCTGGCTATGGCCACACCTTC. Protein product: CASSAAGAGYGHTF.

As for this clonotype: This may arise from a read error, as a much more abundant clone is one base away. The CDR3 does not close with the conserved phenylalanine or tryptophan, likely indicating a read error. The chain links TRBV7-2 to TRBJ1-1, with D hard to call. CDR3 length: 12 amino acids. CDR1 is SGHTA, CDR2 FQGNSA, per germline. Trimming left V 4 bases short and J 10 bases short, with 13 bases between. The CDR3 loop is CASSSETFVAFL. Written as DNA, the CDR3 is TGTGCCAGCAGCTCCGAGACCTTTGTAGCTTTCCTT.

This clonotype was recorded a few times. CDR3 in DNA: TGTGCCAGCAGCTTAGATAGCGCGACGCGGGAGCAGTACTTC. Translating gives CASSLDSATREQYF. The V call is TRBV7-9, the J call TRBJ2-7, with D possibly being TRBD2 (5 bases). With 1 base removed from V and 7 bases from J, the gap between germline ends came to 14 bases. The CDR3 extends over 14 amino acids. Germline-derived CDR1 and CDR2 are SEHNR and FQNEAQ (reference sequence).

The table lists this clonotype with many counts. The chain has TRBV9 and TRBJ2-7; TRBD1 aligns across 10 bases. Germline assignment: CDR1 SGDLS and CDR2 YYNGEE. After removal of 3 bases from V and 3 bases from J, the junction contained 0 bases not matched to a gene. CDR3 length equals 13 residues. DNA of the CDR3: TGTGCCAGCAGCGGGGACAGGGGCTACGAGCAGTACTTC. It translates to CASSGDRGYEQYF.

The V gene is TRBV25-1, the J gene TRBJ2-1; 9 bases are a match to TRBD1. This CDR3 is built from 14 residues. CDR1 is MGHDK, CDR2 SYGVNS, per germline. V trimming: 5 bases; J trimming: 6 bases; junction bases outside the gene matches: 5. DNA for the CDR3: TGTGCCAGCAGTAAGGAGACAGGGGGCAATGAGCAGTTCTTC. Translation gives CASSKETGGNEQFF.

The chain is built from TRBV7-9 and TRBJ2-2; 8 nucleotides match TRBD2. V lost 7 bases to trimming and J lost 5 bases; unmatched junction nucleotides: 12. Germline V lookup: CDR1 SEHNR, CDR2 FQNEAQ (reference sequence). CDR3 length: 16 residues. This chain's CDR3 is CASTNRAGAGTGELFF. The CDR3 bases are TGTGCCAGCACTAATCGAGCGGGAGCGGGAACCGGGGAGCTGTTTTTT.

In its sample, this clonotype was seen once. This sequence joins TRBV10-3 and TRBJ1-2; the D gene is possibly TRBD1 (6 bases). Germline lookup yields CDR1 ENHRY and CDR2 SYGVKD. Trimming removed 7 bases from V and 1 base from J, with 13 bases in between. CDR3 length equals 14 residues. In DNA, the CDR3 is TGTGCCATCACCTCCGACAGGATTAACTATGGCTACACCTTC. Amino acids: CAITSDRINYGYTF.

DNA for the CDR3: TGCAGTGCTCGCGGGGGGGCGATGAGAGATACGCAGTATTTT. It specifies CSARGGAMRDTQYF. V is TRBV20-1 and J is TRBJ2-3; 9 bases map to TRBD2. The germline CDR1 and CDR2 sequences are DFQATT and SNEGSKA (reference sequence). The CDR3 extends over 14 amino acids. The V gene end was trimmed by 5 bases and the J gene end by 5 bases; junction bases not matched to a gene: 8.

This clonotype was observed many times. The chain uses TRBV29-1 and TRBJ1-5; 8 nucleotides line up with TRBD1. Trimming at V came to 3 bases and at J to 3 bases, leaving 10 bases not matched to a gene. CDR1 SQVTM and CDR2 ANQGSEA come from the germline V gene. The CDR3 has 16 amino acids. Here the CDR3 DNA reads TGCAGCGTTGAGGGGATAAGGACAGGGCTCAATCAGCCCCAGCATTTT. It encodes CSVEGIRTGLNQPQHF.

The V call is TRBV2, the J call TRBJ2-5; 10 nucleotides match TRBD1. Germline trimming cut 8 bases from V and 5 bases from J; bases unmatched to any gene: 8. The germline V gene has CDR1 SNHLY and CDR2 FYNNEI. The CDR3 covers 14 residues. CDR3 loop: CASGGGQGTETQYF. DNA of the CDR3: TGTGCCAGCGGAGGGGGACAGGGGACCGAGACCCAGTACTTC.

With regard to this clonotype: Germline and junction disagree at one end, which may indicate a read error. This chain uses TRBV10-3 with TRBJ2-5; D might be TRBD2 (5 bases). Germline-derived CDR1 and CDR2 are ENHRY and SYGVKD. The CDR3 is made up of 15 amino acids. The CDR3 bases are TGTGCCAGCAGTGAGGGTTCTCGAGCATGGGAGACCCAGTACTTC. Its translation is CASSEGSRAWETQYF.

At least ten counts were recorded for this clonotype. The gene calls are TRBV7-2 and TRBJ1-1; D unresolved. This CDR3 comprises 12 residues. Germline CDR1 is SGHTA and CDR2 is FQGNSA. V was cut by 7 bases and J by 7 bases, with 13 bases left in between. The CDR3 here is CASIGPSGEAFF. The CDR3 bases are TGTGCCAGCATCGGTCCTTCGGGTGAAGCTTTCTTT.

The sample holds a few counts of this clonotype. One junction end disagrees with the germline gene, perhaps due to a read error. The gene calls are TRBV7-9 and TRBJ2-2; D is unclear. Germline V lookup: CDR1 SEHNR, CDR2 FQNEAQ (reference sequence). CDR3 length: 16 residues. CDR3 nucleotide sequence: TGTGCCAGCAGCGTAGCAGGTCACCCGAACACCGGGGAGCTGTTTTTT. Amino acid sequence: CASSVAGHPNTGELFF.

About this clonotype: A read error may be the cause here, since a much bigger clone is one base away. The CDR3 nucleotides read TGTGTCAGCAGCTCCGGGCCCTCTGACGAGCAGTACTTC. Residues: CVSSSGPSDEQYF. The J gene is TRBJ2-7, the V gene TRBV7-3; no clear D. CDR1 is SGHTA and CDR2 is FQGTGA in the germline V gene. This CDR3 spans 13 amino acids.

This clonotype was recorded many times. The V call is TRBV5-1, the J call TRBJ2-7; D unclear. From germline, CDR1 is SGHRS and CDR2 YFSETQ. The CDR3 has 13 amino acids. V lost 7 bases and J lost 0, with 11 bases in between. CDR3 residues: CASEVRNSYEQYF. The CDR3 region has the DNA TGCGCCAGCGAGGTGAGGAACTCCTACGAGCAGTACTTC.

V gene TRBV12-3 or TRBV12-4 combines with J gene TRBJ1-3; D is possibly TRBD1 (5 bases). The CDR3 is 20 residues long. Deletions cut 5 bases from V and 0 bases from J, with 26 bases between. CDR3 sequence (DNA): TGTGCCAGCAGTCCCTATGATGAGACAGTCGTTCTCCGCTCTGGAAACACCATATATTTT. Its protein product is CASSPYDETVVLRSGNTIYF.

As for this clonotype: One base away lies a much larger clone, so this may be a sequencing read error. The chain links TRBV7-9 to TRBJ1-2; the D is unclear. CDR3 length equals 14 residues. Germline CDR1 reads SEHNR; CDR2 reads FQNEAQ (reference sequence). The ends were cut back, 5 bases at V and 2 bases at J, with 12 bases in the middle. The CDR3 is CASSLDVVNYGYTF. The DNA of the CDR3 is TGTGCCAGCAGCCTCGATGTGGTCAACTATGGCTACACCTTC.

As regards this clonotype: A much larger clone lies one base from this, so it may be a read error. The chain has TRBV2 and TRBJ1-5; maybe TRBD1 (5 bases). Germline values: CDR1 SNHLY, CDR2 FYNNEI. The length of the CDR3 is 15 residues. CDR3 in amino acids: CATSGEEGRSQPQHF. The CDR3 DNA reads TGTGCCACCAGTGGGGAGGAGGGACGGAGTCAGCCCCAGCATTTT. The full variable domain, completed using reference TRBV2 and TRBJ1-5, is EPEVTQTPSHQVTQMGQEVILRCVPISNHLYFYWYRQILGQKVEFLVSFYNNEISEKSEIFDDQFSVERPDGSNFTLKIRSTKLEDSAMYFCATSGEEGRSQPQHFGDGTRLSIL.

This clonotype was observed many times. V is TRBV29-1 and J is TRBJ2-7; D is possibly TRBD2 (7 bases). Between the trimmed V and J ends, which lost 7 bases and 1 base, there was a span of 14 bases. CDR1 SQVTM and CDR2 ANQGSEA come from the germline V gene. This CDR3 is 13 amino acids long. For the CDR3, the DNA is TGCAGCGCTAGGGGGGGCGTTTCCTACGAGCAGTACTTC. It yields the protein CSARGGVSYEQYF.

The rearrangement links TRBV7-9 to TRBJ2-2; TRBD1 matches 8 bases. Germline V gives CDR1 SEHNR, CDR2 FQNEAQ (reference sequence). V lost 6 bases to trimming and J lost 6 bases; unmatched junction nucleotides: 9. This CDR3 spans 15 amino acids. The DNA for the CDR3 is TGTGCCAGCAGTGAGGACAGGGATTATCCCGGGGAGCTGTTTTTT. Its translation: CASSEDRDYPGELFF.

The rearrangement links TRBV2 to TRBJ1-3; 9 nucleotides match TRBD1. CDR1 and CDR2 (germline): SNHLY, FYNNEI. V trimming: 8 bases; J trimming: 2 bases; junction bases outside the gene matches: 7. The CDR3 covers 15 residues. In DNA, the CDR3 is TGTGCCAGCTTCTGGACAGGGGCGGCTGGAAACACCATATATTTT. This codes for CASFWTGAAGNTIYF. The entire variable domain, with the rest obtained from reference TRBV2 and TRBJ1-3, is as follows: EPEVTQTPSHQVTQMGQEVILRCVPISNHLYFYWYRQILGQKVEFLVSFYNNEISEKSEIFDDQFSVERPDGSNFTLKIRSTKLEDSAMYFCASFWTGAAGNTIYFGEGSWLTVV.

Note on this clonotype: A read error is possible here, since a much larger clone lies one base away. The V gene is TRBV29-1, the J gene TRBJ1-5; TRBD1 matches at 10 bases. The germline V gene has CDR1 SQVTM and CDR2 ANQGSEA. The trim removed 7 bases at V and 3 bases at J, leaving 3 bases unmatched. The CDR3 is made up of 13 amino acids. In DNA form, the CDR3 reads TGCAGCGCCGGGACAGGGGTCAATCAGCCCCAGCATTTT. Protein sequence: CSAGTGVNQPQHF. Filled out from reference TRBV29-1 and TRBJ1-5, the complete variable domain reads SAVISQKPSRDICQRGTSLTIQCQVDSQVTMMFWYRQQPGQSLTLIATANQGSEATYESGFVIDKFPISRPNLTFSTLTVSNMSPEDSSIYLCSAGTGVNQPQHFGDGTRLSIL.

The V and J genes are TRBV2 and TRBJ2-7; maybe TRBD1 (5 bases). CDR3 length: 12 residues. Germline CDR1 reads SNHLY; CDR2 reads FYNNEI. Trimming pared 8 bases from V and 4 bases from J, leaving 12 bases between. This chain's CDR3 is CASSPTDYEQYF. The CDR3 DNA follows: TGTGCCAGCTCACCGACAGATTACGAGCAGTACTTC.

This clonotype was seen at least ten times. The chain couples TRBV10-3 to TRBJ1-2; possibly TRBD1 for D (5 bases). The CDR3 runs 13 residues. The V end was cut by 10 bases, the J end by 4 bases, with 16 bases between. Germline CDR1 ENHRY, CDR2 SYGVKD. The chain's CDR3 is CASRIEGTYGYTF. The CDR3 DNA reads as TGTGCCAGCAGGATTGAAGGGACCTATGGCTACACCTTC.

Comments on this clonotype: A much larger clone sits a single nucleotide away, making a read error possible. CDR3 region: CASSAWETQYF. The DNA for the CDR3 is TGTGCCAGCAGTGCGTGGGAGACCCAGTACTTC. The J gene is TRBJ2-5, the V gene TRBV24-1, with unresolved D. The CDR3 has 11 amino acids. The germline CDR1 and CDR2 sequences are KGHDR and SFDVKD.

This sequence joins TRBV5-4 and TRBJ2-5; D may be TRBD2 (6 bases). The CDR3 extends over 14 amino acids. V was shortened by 4 bases and J by 3 bases, with 13 bases between the two germline ends. Germline values: CDR1 SGHNT, CDR2 YYREEE (reference sequence). Here the CDR3 DNA reads TGTGCCAGCAGCCAAGGCGGGGCAGAAGAGACCCAGTACTTC. This encodes CASSQGGAEETQYF.